A selection of T cell receptor beta chains follows, all from one sample in a study of Graves' ophthalmopathy and Graves' hyperthyroidism. TCRdb passed the multiplex PCR reads through MiXCR, listing each CDR3 protein once. The sample has 900,000 to 1,200,000 distinct CDR3 sequences; 35% to 40% are singletons. Sequencing was performed on peripheral blood or thyroid tissue (not recorded which). These receptors all come from an adult man with Graves' hyperthyroidism. Each CDR3 is given with its conserved first and last residue. Each record gives: CDR3 protein, CDR3 DNA, D gene, J gene, clone size, V gene. The D gene is left open where the match is weak. The size field is filled for only some rows; it gives once, few, many or a size class.

CDR3 protein: CASNPGGLGHEQYF; CDR3 DNA: TGTGCCAGCAACCCGGGGGGGCTTGGTCACGAGCAGTACTTC; D gene: TRBD2; J gene: TRBJ2-7; clone size: .; V gene: TRBV2
CDR3 protein: CASSTSPTGINQPQHF; CDR3 DNA: TGTGCCAGTAGTACCTCCCCCACAGGAATCAATCAGCCCCAGCATTTT; D gene: .; J gene: TRBJ1-5; clone size: few; V gene: TRBV19
CDR3 protein: CASSMGRETQYF; CDR3 DNA: TGTGCCAGCAGTATGGGGCGAGAGACCCAGTACTTC; D gene: .; J gene: TRBJ2-5; clone size: many; V gene: TRBV7-9
CDR3 protein: CASMLAWREDTEAFF; CDR3 DNA: TGTGCCAGTATGCTGGCTTGGCGCGAGGACACTGAAGCTTTCTTT; D gene: .; J gene: TRBJ1-1; clone size: many; V gene: TRBV19
CDR3 protein: CASSLGAENNEQFF; CDR3 DNA: TGTGCCAGCAGCCTAGGAGCAGAAAACAATGAGCAGTTCTTC; D gene: .; J gene: TRBJ2-1; clone size: .; V gene: TRBV7-8
CDR3 protein: CASSLDFGTGVNGYTF; CDR3 DNA: TGTGCCAGCAGCTTAGATTTCGGGACAGGGGTAAATGGCTACACCTTC; D gene: TRBD1; J gene: TRBJ1-2; clone size: .; V gene: TRBV7-2
CDR3 protein: CAISVKQGSGANVLTF; CDR3 DNA: TGTGCCATCAGTGTAAAACAGGGCTCTGGGGCCAACGTCCTGACTTTC; D gene: .; J gene: TRBJ2-6; clone size: many; V gene: TRBV10-3
CDR3 protein: CSAAKRVNTEAFF; CDR3 DNA: TGCAGTGCTGCAAAGCGAGTGAACACTGAAGCTTTCTTT; D gene: .; J gene: TRBJ1-1; clone size: many; V gene: TRBV20-1
CDR3 protein: CASSLAWGRETQYF; CDR3 DNA: TGTGCCAGCAGCTTAGCTTGGGGCCGGGAGACCCAGTACTTC; D gene: .; J gene: TRBJ2-5; clone size: .; V gene: TRBV7-9
CDR3 protein: CASSLWGGQPQETQYF; CDR3 DNA: TGTGCCAGCAGCTTATGGGGCGGACAGCCACAAGAGACCCAGTACTTC; D gene: .; J gene: TRBJ2-5; clone size: .; V gene: TRBV7-9
CDR3 protein: CASTLRGTQAYEQYF; CDR3 DNA: TGTGCCAGCACCCTACGGGGGACCCAGGCCTACGAGCAGTACTTC; D gene: .; J gene: TRBJ2-7; clone size: few; V gene: TRBV11-2
CDR3 protein: CASSLEWSGVETQYF; CDR3 DNA: TGTGCCAGCAGCTTAGAATGGTCGGGGGTCGAGACCCAGTACTTC; D gene: .; J gene: TRBJ2-5; clone size: many; V gene: TRBV7-6
CDR3 protein: CASSGAGGGTEAFF; CDR3 DNA: TGTGCCAGCAGTGGGGCAGGAGGGGGGACTGAAGCTTTCTTT; D gene: .; J gene: TRBJ1-1; clone size: .; V gene: TRBV12-3/TRBV12-4
CDR3 protein: CASGKGQGASYEQYF; CDR3 DNA: TGTGCCAGCGGAAAGGGACAGGGGGCATCCTACGAGCAGTACTTC; D gene: TRBD1; J gene: TRBJ2-7; clone size: .; V gene: TRBV10-3
CDR3 protein: CASQTGTGDYEQYF; CDR3 DNA: TGTGCCAGTCAGACCGGGACAGGGGACTACGAGCAGTACTTC; D gene: TRBD1; J gene: TRBJ2-7; clone size: .; V gene: TRBV12-3/TRBV12-4
CDR3 protein: CASSPPGESPYEQYF; CDR3 DNA: TGTGCCAGCAGTCCCCCCGGGGAGTCACCCTACGAGCAGTACTTC; D gene: .; J gene: TRBJ2-7; clone size: .; V gene: TRBV5-1
CDR3 protein: CASSQTDLKAFF; CDR3 DNA: TGTGCCAGCAGCCAAACCGACTTAAAAGCTTTCTTT; D gene: .; J gene: TRBJ1-1; clone size: many; V gene: TRBV7-9
CDR3 protein: CASSPAGGHTGELFF; CDR3 DNA: TGTGCCAGCAGCCCCGCAGGGGGGCATACCGGGGAGCTGTTTTTT; D gene: .; J gene: TRBJ2-2; clone size: few; V gene: TRBV7-3